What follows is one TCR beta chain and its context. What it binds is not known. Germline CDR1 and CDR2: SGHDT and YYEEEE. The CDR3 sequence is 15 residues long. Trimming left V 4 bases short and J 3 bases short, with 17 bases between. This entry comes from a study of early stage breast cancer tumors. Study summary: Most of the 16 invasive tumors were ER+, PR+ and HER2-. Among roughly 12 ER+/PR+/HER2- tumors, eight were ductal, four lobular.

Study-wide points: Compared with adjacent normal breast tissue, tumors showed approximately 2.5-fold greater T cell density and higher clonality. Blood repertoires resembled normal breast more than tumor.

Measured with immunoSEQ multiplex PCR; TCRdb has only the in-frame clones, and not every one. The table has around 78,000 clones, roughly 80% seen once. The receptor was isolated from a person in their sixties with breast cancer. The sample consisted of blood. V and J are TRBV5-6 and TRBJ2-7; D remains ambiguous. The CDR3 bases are TGTGCCAGCAGCCCAGCCCCCCCATACTTCTACGAGCAGTACTTC. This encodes CASSPAPPYFYEQYF.